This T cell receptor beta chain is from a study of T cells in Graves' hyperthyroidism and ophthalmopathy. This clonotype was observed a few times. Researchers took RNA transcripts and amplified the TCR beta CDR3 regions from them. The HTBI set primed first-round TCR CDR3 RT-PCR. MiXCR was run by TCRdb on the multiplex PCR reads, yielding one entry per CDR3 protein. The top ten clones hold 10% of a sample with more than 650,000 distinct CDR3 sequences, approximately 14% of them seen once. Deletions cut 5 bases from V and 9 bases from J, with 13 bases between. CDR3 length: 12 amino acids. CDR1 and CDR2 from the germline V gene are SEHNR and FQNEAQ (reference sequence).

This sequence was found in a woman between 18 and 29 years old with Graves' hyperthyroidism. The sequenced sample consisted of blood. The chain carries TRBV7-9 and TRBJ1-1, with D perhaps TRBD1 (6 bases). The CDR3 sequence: CASSAGEPKAFF. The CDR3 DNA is TGTGCCAGCAGCGCAGGGGAACCTAAAGCTTTCTTT.